Sequencing of this TCR beta chain was carried out in a study of blood T cells in healthy people across ages. Together with a sample-barcoded 5' primer, a J-beta primer mix was included in a second PCR lasting roughly 6 to 12 cycles. From the 5' RACE reads, TCRdb called clonotypes with MiXCR, one entry per CDR3 protein. Of hundreds of thousands of distinct CDR3 sequences in the sample, 22% were seen once. CDR3 length: 14 residues. Germline CDR1 and CDR2: KGHDR and SFDVKD. V lost 4 bases to trimming and J lost 1 base, with 9 bases between them. This TCR was sampled from a man aged 65 to 85 in good health. The sample comprised blood. The chain recombines TRBV24-1 with TRBJ2-5; D remains ambiguous. CDR3 in DNA: TGTGCCACCAGTGAAAATCGACCCCAAGAGACCCAGTACTTC. Encoded protein: CATSENRPQETQYF.